The clone carrying this T cell receptor beta chain is judged medium-sized. No antigen is known for it. The sample has other DNA sequences that encode this CDR3 too. The data originate from a study of metastatic and nonmetastatic thyroid tumors. Study as a whole: Across peripheral blood and tumor or nodule tissue samples taken from malignant and benign thyroid patients, the repertoires were compared with one another.

This CDR3 comprises 13 residues. The V gene end was trimmed by 4 bases and the J gene end by 1 base; junction bases not matched to a gene: 0. Germline CDR1 MNHNS, CDR2 SASEGT. Study processing details: What underpinned the distant-metastasis classifier for papillary thyroid cancer was the set of CDR3 differences across clinicopathological groups. TCRdb reprocessed the PCR reads using MiXCR. The V and J calls come from TCRdb's annotation, not from the publication. The data contain 20,000 to 25,000 clones, approximately 11% of them singletons. All patients reached thyroid surgery having received no treatment beforehand. Study findings and constraints: In both blood and tumor samples, TCR beta diversity was reported significantly higher for malignant than benign nodules.

The TCR originated in a female donor with papillary thyroid cancer or a benign thyroid nodule (not recorded which). Some clones in this sample may be carry-over from other donors' samples. Sequencing used blood. V and J are TRBV6-1 and TRBJ1-1, with 7 bases identical to TRBD1. The CDR3 DNA reads as TGTGCCAGCAGTGGACAGGGGAACACTGAAGCTTTCTTT. Its translation is CASSGQGNTEAFF.